The 2 T cell receptor beta chains below come from one sample, sequenced in a study of blood T cell repertoires in COVID-19. Sequencing used immunoSEQ multiplex PCR; TCRdb keeps in-frame clones, though not all of them. The sample holds around 15,000 clones, 91% seen once. Material: peripheral blood. The receptors originated from a man between 60 and 75 years old with active COVID-19.

The chain employs TRBV4-1 and TRBJ1-4; TRBD1 matches at 7 bases. In germline, CDR1 is MGHRA, CDR2 YSYEKL. V shed 0 bases and J 7 bases; nucleotides not matched to a gene: 8. The CDR3 runs to 16 residues. The CDR3 DNA follows: TGCGCCAGCAGCCAAGAAATGGGATGGACAGGTGAAAAACTGTTTTTT. It translates to CASSQEMGWTGEKLFF.

The chain combines TRBV3-1 (or the pseudogene TRBV3-2) with TRBJ2-2; D perhaps matches TRBD2 (6 bases). Germline loops: CDR1 LGHDT, CDR2 YNNKEL (reference sequence). Trimming shortened V by 4 bases and J by 6 bases, and 12 bases separated the two germline ends. This CDR3 is built from 14 residues. CDR3 in DNA: TGTGCCAGCAGCCGCGGCGGGGCCTCCGGGGAGCTGTTTTTT. As protein: CASSRGGASGELFF.